This T cell receptor (beta chain) was obtained from a study of blood T cell repertoires in COVID-19. Study background: The analysed material was cDNA or gDNA that came from T cells, B-cell-depleted T cells, or PBMCs.

Enrollment of patients from Seattle took place during active infection, with longitudinal follow-up. This CDR3 has 14 residues. Germline assignment: CDR1 SGHNT and CDR2 YYREEE (reference sequence). The trim removed 0 bases at V and 3 bases at J, leaving 1 base unmatched. Repertoires were generated with immunoSEQ multiplex PCR, while TCRdb's copy carries only in-frame clones and drops some. The sample holds under 200,000 clones, approximately 81% seen once. Sequencing was done on a sample of peripheral blood. The sequence was collected from a woman in her forties or fifties with COVID-19, enrolled during active disease. V is TRBV5-4 and J is TRBJ1-2, with 8 bases that match TRBD1. CDR3 nucleotide sequence: TGTGCCAGCAGCTTGGCGGGACAGGACTATGGCTACACCTTC. Its translation is CASSLAGQDYGYTF.